The source of this T cell receptor beta chain is a study of cytomegalovirus exposure and HLA in healthy donors. Points from the study as a whole: A later analysis found most CMV-associated TCR beta chains apparently HLA-restricted. A likely sequencing artifact accounted for one observed cluster of highly shared sequence variants. When presence/absence was analysed, sequencing depth was taken to be roughly uniform across donors.

In germline, CDR1 is MGHDK, CDR2 SYGVNS. The CDR3 extends over 13 amino acids. V was clipped by 6 bases and J by 0 bases; unmatched bases: 2. The table lists this clone with a count of one. Its antigen remains unknown. The PCR had 60 Vbeta and 13 Jbeta primers. The method was immunoSEQ multiplex PCR; TCRdb's version includes in-frame clones alone and lacks a portion of them. The table lists 150,000 or so clones, 75% to 80% of them singletons. The sequenced sample consisted of PBMCs. This chain links TRBV25-1 with TRBJ2-7, with 7 bases aligning to TRBD1. This clonotype was obtained from a man in his fifties or sixties in good health and CMV-seropositive. DNA of the CDR3: TGTGCCAGCAGGGGACAGAACTCCTACGAGCAGTACTTC. Translation: CASRGQNSYEQYF.